What follows are 18 T cell receptor beta chains derived from one specimen sequenced in a study of T-cell memory formation after mild COVID-19. TCRdb reanalysed the 5' RACE reads using MiXCR and keeps one entry per CDR3 protein. Among 400,000 or so distinct CDR3 sequences listed, over 15% were seen once. Sequences were obtained from PBMCs or a T cell subset sorted from them (not recorded which). The receptor source for this set is an adult woman who had mild COVID-19 (a few samples of this study predate the infection). Cell type and time point are not known.

This chain connects TRBV12-5 to TRBJ2-1, with D uncertain. The V gene's germline CDR1 is LGHNT and CDR2 FRNRAP. Trimming stripped 5 bases from V and 6 bases from J, with 8 bases between. CDR3 length: 12 residues. For the CDR3, the DNA is TGTGCTAGTGGTGCCCATTCCAATGAGCAGTTCTTC. Its translation is CASGAHSNEQFF.

This clonotype appeared many times. The V gene is TRBV24-1, the J gene TRBJ2-1; 9 bases map to TRBD1. Germline lookup yields CDR1 KGHDR and CDR2 SFDVKD. This CDR3 has 16 residues. V lost 4 bases to trimming and J lost 7 bases; unmatched junction nucleotides: 10. This CDR3 reads CATSDPGTGYRNEQFF. The DNA of the CDR3 is TGTGCCACCAGTGACCCCGGGACAGGGTATAGGAATGAGCAGTTCTTC.

V usage is TRBV3-1 and J usage is TRBJ1-6; 7 nucleotides line up with TRBD1. The germline gives CDR1 LGHDT, CDR2 YNNKEL (reference sequence). The CDR3 is made up of 13 amino acids. J lost 9 bases, V lost 10 bases, and 9 bases had no gene match. CDR3 in DNA: TGTGCCACGCAAAGGGGGCATGGTTCACCCCTCCACTTT. It is translated as CATQRGHGSPLHF. Using reference TRBV3-1 and TRBJ1-6 for the parts outside the CDR3, the full variable domain is DTAVSQTPKYLVTQMGNDKSIKCEQNLGHDTMYWYKQDSKKFLKIMFSYNNKELIINETVPNRFSPKSPDKAHLNLHINSLELGDSAVYFCATQRGHGSPLHFGNGTRLTVT.

This clonotype appeared a few times. The gene calls are TRBV7-9 and TRBJ1-2, with 7 positions matching TRBD1. The CDR3 is made up of 14 amino acids. CDR1 SEHNR and CDR2 FQNEAQ come from the germline V gene (reference sequence). Trimming at V came to 5 bases and at J to 4 bases, leaving 7 bases not matched to a gene. The CDR3 loop is CASSALGQTYGYTF. DNA for the CDR3: TGTGCCAGCAGCGCATTGGGACAGACCTATGGCTACACCTTC.

This clonotype was recorded a few times. CDR3 in amino acids: CASSQDSTYEQYF. In DNA form, the CDR3 reads TGTGCCAGCAGTCAAGATTCGACCTACGAGCAGTACTTC. The V and J genes are TRBV27 and TRBJ2-7; D is uncertain. The V end was cut by 5 bases, the J end by 2 bases, with 10 bases between. In germline, CDR1 is MNHEY, CDR2 SMNVEV (reference sequence). The CDR3 extends over 13 amino acids.

In its sample, this clonotype was seen many times. This chain connects TRBV5-1 to TRBJ2-7; maybe TRBD2 (5 bases). Trimming took off 6 bases at V and 0 bases at J, with 13 bases between the two ends. The CDR3 has 14 amino acids. The germline gives CDR1 SGHRS, CDR2 YFSETQ. DNA of the CDR3: TGCGCCAGCATGAGGGCCGGATCCTCCTACGAGCAGTACTTC. Translation: CASMRAGSSYEQYF. Using reference TRBV5-1 and TRBJ2-7 for the parts outside the CDR3, the full variable domain is KAGVTQTPRYLIKTRGQQVTLSCSPISGHRSVSWYQQTPGQGLQFLFEYFSETQRNKGNFPGRFSGRQFSNSRSEMNVSTLELGDSALYLCASMRAGSSYEQYFGPGTRLTVT.

This clonotype has only a few counts. This chain links TRBV6-5 with TRBJ2-7; TRBD2 agrees at 12 bases. CDR1 is MNHEY and CDR2 is SVGAGI in the germline V gene. V lost 3 bases, J lost 6 bases, and 6 bases stayed unmatched. The CDR3 is 15 residues long. In nucleotides, the CDR3 is TGTGCCAGCAGTTATGGCCCTAGCGGGAGGGTCGAGCAGTACTTC. This codes for CASSYGPSGRVEQYF.

CDR3: CASTEGWQETQYF. The CDR3 DNA reads TGCGCCAGCACCGAGGGTTGGCAAGAGACCCAGTACTTC. The chain joins TRBV5-1 to TRBJ2-5, with D possibly matching TRBD2 (5 bases). The CDR3 covers 13 residues. The V and J ends lost 6 bases and 2 bases respectively, with 11 bases between them. CDR1 SGHRS and CDR2 YFSETQ come from the germline V gene.

Only a few counts were recorded for this clonotype. The rearrangement uses TRBV21-1 and TRBJ1-4; the D call in the table, TRBD1, was not verified against the DNA. TRBV21-1 is listed as a pseudogene. The CDR3 length is 17 residues. The CDR3 DNA reads TGTGCCAGCAGCAAAGATTCGGATCAGGGCGGCGGTGAAAAACTGTTTTTT. Its translation: CASSKDSDQGGGEKLFF.

This chain joins TRBV6-2 or TRBV6-3 and TRBJ1-2; D remains ambiguous. The germline gives CDR1 MNHEY, CDR2 SVGEGT. The CDR3 contains 14 residues. Trimming removed 0 bases at V and 7 bases at J, with 12 bases between. For the CDR3, the DNA is TGTGCCAGCAGTTACTCGGTCGGTTCGGGTGGCTACACCTTC. Protein sequence: CASSYSVGSGGYTF.

The rearrangement links TRBV25-1 to TRBJ1-3, with unresolved D. The CDR3 totals 12 residues. From germline, CDR1 is MGHDK and CDR2 SYGVNS. The V end lost 1 base, the J end lost 6 bases, and 4 bases lay between the germline ends. CDR3 sequence: CASSESENTIYF. CDR3 nucleotide sequence: TGTGCCAGCAGTGAATCGGAAAACACCATATATTTT. The entire variable domain, with the rest obtained from reference TRBV25-1 and TRBJ1-3, is as follows: EADIYQTPRYLVIGTGKKITLECSQTMGHDKMYWYQQDPGMELHLIHYSYGVNSTEKGDLSSESTVSRIRTEHFPLTLESARPSHTSQYLCASSESENTIYFGEGSWLTVV.

V and J are TRBV27 and TRBJ2-3; D is unresolved. Germline V gene lookup returns CDR1 MNHEY and CDR2 SMNVEV (reference sequence). Deletions cut 3 bases from V and 4 bases from J, with 8 bases between. The CDR3 extends over 13 amino acids. The CDR3 is CASSLAPPDTQYF. The DNA of the CDR3 is TGTGCCAGCAGTTTGGCCCCGCCAGATACGCAGTATTTT.

This clonotype was observed a handful of times. The rearrangement links TRBV24-1 to TRBJ2-6; the D gene is possibly TRBD2 (5 bases). The V end was cut by 4 bases, the J end by 2 bases, with 17 bases between. The CDR3 covers 18 residues. The germline gives CDR1 KGHDR, CDR2 SFDVKD. CDR3: CATSDAFGVGTGANVLTF. CDR3 coding DNA: TGTGCCACCAGTGACGCCTTCGGGGTTGGGACTGGGGCCAACGTCCTGACTTTC.

This clonotype showed up just a few times. This chain joins TRBV7-3 and TRBJ2-5; D is perhaps TRBD2 (6 bases). The length of the CDR3 is 16 residues. Germline V CDR1 and CDR2: SGHTA, FQGTGA. The V and J ends lost 5 bases and 5 bases respectively, with 21 bases between them. The CDR3 reads CASSPGGASRSETQYF. The CDR3 DNA reads TGTGCCAGCAGCCCCGGAGGGGCTAGCCGGTCGGAGACCCAGTACTTC.

The table lists this clonotype with a few counts. The chain employs TRBV12-3 or TRBV12-4 and TRBJ2-5; 9 bases match TRBD1. Trimming at V came to 4 bases and at J to 5 bases, leaving 11 bases not matched to a gene. The CDR3 length is 16 residues. The CDR3 is CASSSASGTGTETQYF. CDR3 sequence (DNA): TGTGCCAGCAGTTCCGCCTCCGGGACAGGGACGGAGACCCAGTACTTC.

V and J are TRBV7-9 and TRBJ1-1; 9 bases are shared with TRBD1. This CDR3 comprises 17 residues. Germline assignment: CDR1 SEHNR and CDR2 FQNEAQ (reference sequence). Losses at the gene ends were 3 bases for V and 4 bases for J; bases not matched to a gene: 12. CDR3 DNA: TGTGCCAGCAGCTTCGACAGGGGGAGATCCTTTGGCACTGAAGCTTTCTTT. Protein sequence: CASSFDRGRSFGTEAFF.

This clonotype was observed many times. The V call is TRBV12-3 or TRBV12-4, the J call TRBJ2-4; D possibly corresponds to TRBD2 (5 bases). CDR3 size: 14 residues. The germline V and J ends were trimmed by 3 bases and 7 bases, with 13 bases remaining between them. CDR3 sequence reads: CASSFAGLPNIQYF. The CDR3 region has the DNA TGTGCCAGCAGTTTCGCAGGACTCCCCAACATTCAGTACTTC.

The V gene is TRBV20-1, the J gene TRBJ1-2; TRBD1 matches 9 bases. The ends lost 1 base at V and 7 bases at J; junction bases unmatched: 7. Germline CDR1 reads DFQATT; CDR2 reads SNEGSKA (reference sequence). The CDR3 has 14 amino acids. The CDR3 DNA sequence: TGCAGTGCTAGAGGGGACAGGGAGATGGGTGGCTACACCTTC. Its translation is CSARGDREMGGYTF.